In this sample, the clone carrying this TCR beta chain turned up a few times. These data belong to a study of naive and memory T cell subsets. The CDR3 sequence is 16 residues long. Trimming took 0 bases from V and 8 from J, leaving 15 bases between them. In germline, CDR1 is SGDLS, CDR2 YYNGEE. The library had UMIs added by 3' ligation of an oligonucleotide to TCR cDNA. Reverse transcription used DNase-treated unsorted total RNA, aiming for 1 to 1000 ng. Four PCR rounds used nested alpha and beta constant region primers plus the SP2 primer. Blood and skin TCR RNA was reverse transcribed with alpha and beta constant primers. TCRdb used MiXCR to reprocess the 5' RACE reads, holding one entry per CDR3 protein. The top ten clones hold under 25% of a sample with more than 50,000 distinct CDR3 sequences, 8% of them seen once.

The V and J genes are TRBV9 and TRBJ1-6; D not certain. The receptor comes from a female donor in good health. The CDR3 DNA follows: TGTGCCAGCAGCGTAGGTGGCCGAGGACCATATTCACCCCTCCACTTT. As protein: CASSVGGRGPYSPLHF.